This TCR beta chain was sequenced in a study of T-cell reconstitution after alpha-beta-depleted transplantation in children. Study conclusions and caveats: Reports say that about two months after transplant, the alpha-beta T cells came out of several hundred graft clones that had expanded.

This clonotype was recorded at least ten times. No antigen is known for it. It was with unique molecular identifiers that the TCRbeta library was prepared. TCRdb used MiXCR to reprocess the PCR reads, holding one entry per CDR3 protein. In the table there are 280,000 or so distinct CDR3 sequences, approximately 10% of which are singletons. The V end was cut by 3 bases, the J end by 2 bases, with 6 bases between. The CDR3 loop spans 13 amino acids. Germline V gene data show CDR1 as SGHTA and CDR2 as FQGNSA. The V gene is TRBV7-2, the J gene TRBJ2-3; D unclear. The receptor's source is a male patient aged 2 to 10 who had a stem cell transplant for chronic granulomatous disease, so the T cells may come from the graft donor. The material sequenced was peripheral blood, taken 180 days after TCRalphabeta/CD19-depleted stem cell transplant. CDR3 sequence: CASSFKPTDTQYF. The CDR3 DNA follows: TGTGCCAGCAGCTTCAAACCCACAGATACGCAGTATTTT.